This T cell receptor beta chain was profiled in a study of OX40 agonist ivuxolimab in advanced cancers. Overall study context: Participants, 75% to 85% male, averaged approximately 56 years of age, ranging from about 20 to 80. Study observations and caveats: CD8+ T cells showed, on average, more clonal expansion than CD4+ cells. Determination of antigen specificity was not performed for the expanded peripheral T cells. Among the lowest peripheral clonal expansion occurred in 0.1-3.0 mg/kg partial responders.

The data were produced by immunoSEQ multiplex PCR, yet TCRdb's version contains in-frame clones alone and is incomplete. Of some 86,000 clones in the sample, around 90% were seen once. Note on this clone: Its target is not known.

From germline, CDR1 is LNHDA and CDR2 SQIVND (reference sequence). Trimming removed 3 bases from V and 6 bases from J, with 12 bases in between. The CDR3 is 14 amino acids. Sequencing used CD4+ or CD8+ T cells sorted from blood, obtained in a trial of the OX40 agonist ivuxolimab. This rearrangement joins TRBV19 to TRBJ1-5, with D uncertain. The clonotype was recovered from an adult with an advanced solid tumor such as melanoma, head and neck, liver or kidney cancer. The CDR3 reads CASSIRTVRQPQHF. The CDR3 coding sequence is TGTGCCAGTAGTATCCGGACGGTGCGTCAGCCCCAGCATTTT.